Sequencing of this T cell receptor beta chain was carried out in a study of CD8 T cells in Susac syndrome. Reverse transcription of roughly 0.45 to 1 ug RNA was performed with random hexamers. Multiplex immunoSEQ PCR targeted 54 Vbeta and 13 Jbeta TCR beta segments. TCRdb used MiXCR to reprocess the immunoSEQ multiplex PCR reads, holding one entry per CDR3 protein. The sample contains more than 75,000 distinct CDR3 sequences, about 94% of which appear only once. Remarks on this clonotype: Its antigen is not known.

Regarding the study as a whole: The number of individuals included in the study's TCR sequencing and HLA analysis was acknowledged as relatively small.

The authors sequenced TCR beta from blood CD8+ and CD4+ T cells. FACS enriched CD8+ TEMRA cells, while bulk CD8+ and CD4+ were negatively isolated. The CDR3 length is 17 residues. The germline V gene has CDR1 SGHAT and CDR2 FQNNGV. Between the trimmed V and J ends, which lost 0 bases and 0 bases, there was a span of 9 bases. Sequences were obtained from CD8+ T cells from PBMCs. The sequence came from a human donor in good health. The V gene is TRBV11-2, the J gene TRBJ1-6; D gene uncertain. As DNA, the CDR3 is TGTGCCAGCAGCTTAGACACTTCGAGCTCCTATAATTCACCCCTCCACTTT. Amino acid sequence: CASSLDTSSSYNSPLHF.